Shown below are 24 T cell receptor beta chains from a single sample sequenced in a study of cytomegalovirus exposure and HLA in healthy donors. PCR involved 60 Vbeta and 13 Jbeta primers. The repertoire was sequenced with immunoSEQ multiplex PCR; TCRdb's copy has only in-frame clones and lacks some. The specimen's table records 170,000 or so clones. The sequenced sample consisted of PBMCs. The receptors were gathered from a man under 40 in good health and CMV-seronegative.

The chain employs TRBV25-1 and TRBJ2-1, with TRBD2 matching over 10 bases. The germline V gene encodes CDR1 MGHDK and CDR2 SYGVNS. The CDR3 extends over 13 amino acids. The CDR3 sequence: CASASGSFREQFF. Here the CDR3 DNA reads TGTGCATCCGCTAGCGGGAGCTTTAGGGAGCAGTTCTTC.

The rearrangement uses TRBV7-2 and TRBJ2-4, with 7 nucleotides matching TRBD2. Trimming at V came to 8 bases and at J to 8 bases, leaving 12 bases not matched to a gene. The germline CDR1 and CDR2 sequences are SGHTA and FQGNSA. The length of the CDR3 is 14 residues. CDR3 sequence reads: CASLSGGSGDIQYF. CDR3 nucleotide sequence: TGTGCCAGCCTCTCAGGCGGGAGTGGGGACATTCAGTACTTC.

In nucleotides, the CDR3 is TGCGCCAGCAGTGCAGGGGATAGCAATCAGCCCCAGCATTTT. Its protein product is CASSAGDSNQPQHF. The V and J genes are TRBV10-1 and TRBJ1-5; TRBD1 is a possible D gene (6 bases). CDR1 and CDR2 from the germline V gene are WNHNN and SYGVQD (reference sequence). Between the trimmed V and J ends, which lost 4 bases and 0 bases, there was a span of 7 bases. This CDR3 has 14 residues.

The V and J genes are TRBV2 and TRBJ2-7; 8 bases align to TRBD2. This CDR3 has 16 residues. In germline, CDR1 is SNHLY, CDR2 FYNNEI. V lost 6 bases and J lost 2; bases outside the gene matches: 12. CDR3 protein: CASSVSSSGSPYEQYF. CDR3 coding DNA: TGTGCCAGCAGCGTATCATCCAGCGGGAGCCCCTACGAGCAGTACTTC. Full variable domain (outside the CDR3, taken from reference TRBV2 and TRBJ2-7): EPEVTQTPSHQVTQMGQEVILRCVPISNHLYFYWYRQILGQKVEFLVSFYNNEISEKSEIFDDQFSVERPDGSNFTLKIRSTKLEDSAMYFCASSVSSSGSPYEQYFGPGTRLTVT.

The chain joins TRBV9 to TRBJ2-2, with 7 positions matching TRBD1. CDR1 and CDR2 (germline): SGDLS, YYNGEE. The V segment lost 3 bases and the J segment 4 bases; nucleotides outside the gene matches: 9. This CDR3 is built from 16 residues. The CDR3 reads CASSAHSGGRTGELFF. DNA for the CDR3: TGTGCCAGCAGCGCCCATTCAGGGGGACGCACCGGGGAGCTGTTTTTT.

V is TRBV28 and J is TRBJ2-7, with 8 positions matching TRBD2. CDR1 MDHEN and CDR2 SYDVKM come from the germline V gene. The trim removed 5 bases at V and 7 bases at J, leaving 10 bases unmatched. CDR3 size: 14 residues. CDR3 sequence reads: CASSPPSGGWEQYF. CDR3 nucleotides: TGTGCCAGCAGTCCCCCCAGCGGGGGCTGGGAGCAGTACTTC.

V is TRBV5-1 and J is TRBJ2-1, with TRBD2 identical over 9 bases. V shed 4 bases and J 8 bases; nucleotides not matched to a gene: 13. CDR1 and CDR2 from the germline V gene are SGHRS and YFSETQ. The CDR3 consists of 16 residues. The CDR3 protein is CASSAALAGGLDEQFF. CDR3 nucleotide sequence: TGCGCCAGCAGCGCCGCTCTCGCGGGAGGGTTGGATGAGCAGTTCTTC.

The V and J genes are TRBV7-2 and TRBJ1-3, with D possibly matching TRBD1 (5 bases). There are 16 residues in the CDR3. V shed 0 bases and J shed 1 base, with 10 bases lying between them. CDR1 SGHTA and CDR2 FQGNSA come from the germline V gene. The CDR3 loop is CASSLALGRSGNTIYF. CDR3 nucleotides: TGTGCCAGCAGCTTAGCGCTGGGGCGGTCTGGAAACACCATATATTTT.

The V gene is TRBV18, the J gene TRBJ2-2; 7 bases match TRBD1. The germline CDR1 and CDR2 sequences are KGHSH and LQKENI. Trimming removed 0 bases from V and 6 bases from J; junction bases left unmatched: 7. This CDR3 has 16 amino acids. CDR3 region: CASSPPGTGAPGELFF. CDR3 DNA sequence: TGTGCCAGCTCACCACCGGGAACAGGGGCTCCCGGGGAGCTGTTTTTT. Complete variable domain (other parts from reference TRBV18 and TRBJ2-2): NAGVMQNPRHLVRRRGQEARLRCSPMKGHSHVYWYRQLPEEGLKFMVYLQKENIIDESGMPKERFSAEFPKEGPSILRIQQVVRGDSAAYFCASSPPGTGAPGELFFGEGSRLTVL.

This chain connects TRBV19 to TRBJ2-1; TRBD1 might be the D (6 bases). Germline assignment: CDR1 LNHDA and CDR2 SQIVND (reference sequence). The CDR3 is made up of 13 amino acids. Trimming stripped 5 bases from V and 5 bases from J, with 10 bases between. The CDR3 reads CASSHRDDNEQFF. CDR3 DNA: TGTGCCAGTAGTCACAGGGACGACAATGAGCAGTTCTTC.

The chain has TRBV30 and TRBJ1-2; TRBD1 aligns across 9 bases. The CDR3 runs 18 residues. Germline CDR1 GTSNPN, CDR2 SVGIG (reference sequence). The V and J ends lost 0 bases and 6 bases, in that order; junction bases with no gene match: 17. CDR3 nucleotides: TGTGCCTGGAGTGTCAACCGGGACAGGGCCATTCTATATCATGGCTACACCTTC. Encoded protein: CAWSVNRDRAILYHGYTF.

The J gene is TRBJ2-7, the V gene TRBV27; 9 bases line up with TRBD2. After removal of 4 bases from V and 6 bases from J, the junction contained 10 bases not matched to a gene. Germline CDR1 is MNHEY and CDR2 is SMNVEV (reference sequence). The CDR3 covers 15 residues. The CDR3 nucleotides read TGTGCCAGCAGTTCCCTTGCGGGAGGGCCGTCCGAGCAGTACTTC. Protein product: CASSSLAGGPSEQYF.

This sequence joins TRBV12-1 and TRBJ1-2; the D call in the table, TRBD1, was not verified against the DNA. TRBV12-1 is a documented pseudogene. The CDR3 spans 13 residues. Here the CDR3 reads CASSFPRDRGYTF. CDR3 bases: TGTGCCAGCAGTTTCCCCAGGGATCGTGGCTACACCTTC.

The chain uses TRBV15 and TRBJ2-7, with 10 bases aligning to TRBD1. This CDR3 contains 15 residues. Germline CDR1 and CDR2: LNHNV and YYDKDF (reference sequence). V shed 0 bases and J 4 bases; nucleotides not matched to a gene: 3. CDR3 amino acids: CATSRDRDRGYEQYF. The CDR3 nucleotides are TGTGCCACCAGCAGAGACCGGGACAGGGGTTACGAGCAGTACTTC.

V gene TRBV7-2 combines with J gene TRBJ2-3; D is perhaps TRBD1 (5 bases). Trimming removed 6 bases at V and 0 bases at J, with 13 bases between. This CDR3 contains 15 residues. Per germline, CDR1 SGHTA and CDR2 FQGNSA. The DNA for the CDR3 is TGTGCCAGCAGTCAAGACAGATCTAGCACAGATACGCAGTATTTT. Residues: CASSQDRSSTDTQYF.

The V gene is TRBV6-1, the J gene TRBJ2-1, with 9 bases that match TRBD2. The CDR3 length is 14 residues. J gave up 9 bases and V 4 bases, and 7 bases lay outside the gene matches. Germline-derived CDR1 and CDR2 are MNHNS and SASEGT. The CDR3 sequence: CASSVSGSLAEQFF. CDR3 nucleotides: TGTGCCAGCAGTGTTAGCGGGAGTCTGGCTGAGCAGTTCTTC.

The rearrangement joins TRBV5-1 to TRBJ1-2; 7 bases are shared with TRBD1. The CDR3 runs 14 residues. CDR1 is SGHRS, CDR2 YFSETQ, per germline. After removal of 8 bases from V and 0 bases from J, the junction contained 7 bases not matched to a gene. The CDR3 nucleotides read TGCGCCAGTCACCTCGGGACAGCTAACTATGGCTACACCTTC. It yields the protein CASHLGTANYGYTF.

The gene calls are TRBV30 and TRBJ1-1; possible D gene TRBD1, 5 bases. Germline CDR1 GTSNPN, CDR2 SVGIG (reference sequence). The V end lost 4 bases, the J end lost 0 bases, and 12 bases lay between the germline ends. CDR3 length: 14 amino acids. CDR3 in DNA: TGTGCCTGGACTCAGGGCCTCATGAACACTGAAGCTTTCTTT. Translating it yields CAWTQGLMNTEAFF.

The rearrangement uses TRBV5-1 and TRBJ2-2, with D perhaps matching TRBD1 (6 bases). Germline V CDR1 and CDR2: SGHRS, YFSETQ. V was trimmed by 3 bases and J by 0 bases, leaving 15 bases between them. The CDR3 has 17 amino acids. The CDR3 nucleotides read TGCGCCAGCAGCTCTGGACAGTCCTCCGCGAACACCGGGGAGCTGTTTTTT. This sequence encodes CASSSGQSSANTGELFF.

The chain is built from TRBV4-3 and TRBJ1-2; TRBD1 matches 7 bases. The ends lost 2 bases at V and 5 bases at J; junction bases unmatched: 5. This CDR3 contains 14 residues. Germline CDR1 is LGHNA and CDR2 is YSLEER. The CDR3 DNA is TGCGCCAGCAGCCAAAAGGGGGCTCGGTATGGCTACACCTTC. Protein product: CASSQKGARYGYTF.

J is TRBJ2-2 and V is TRBV28; D may be TRBD2 (6 bases). The length of the CDR3 is 12 residues. Germline values: CDR1 MDHEN, CDR2 SYDVKM. With 7 bases removed from V and 6 bases from J, the gap between germline ends came to 9 bases. The CDR3 spells CASMGGSGELFF. The CDR3 DNA reads TGTGCCAGCATGGGGGGTTCCGGGGAGCTGTTTTTT.

The V gene is TRBV19, the J gene TRBJ1-5, with 8 nucleotides matching TRBD1. Trimming took 6 bases from V and 1 from J; bases not matched to a gene: 8. CDR3 size: 16 residues. CDR1 LNHDA and CDR2 SQIVND come from the germline V gene (reference sequence). CDR3 in amino acids: CASRIYRGTSNQPQHF. In DNA form, the CDR3 reads TGTGCCAGTAGAATATACAGGGGGACGAGCAATCAGCCCCAGCATTTT.

The chain links TRBV28 to TRBJ2-1; the D gene is possibly TRBD2 (7 bases). The V end was cut by 3 bases, the J end by 7 bases, with 10 bases between. Germline V gives CDR1 MDHEN, CDR2 SYDVKM. The CDR3 loop spans 13 amino acids. This CDR3 reads CASSLGGLNEQFF. The CDR3 DNA sequence: TGTGCCAGCAGTTTGGGGGGGCTAAATGAGCAGTTCTTC.

The rearrangement uses TRBV11-3 and TRBJ2-1; 7 positions match TRBD2. Germline values: CDR1 SGHNT, CDR2 YENEEA. Trimming cost V 5 bases and J 4 bases; bases outside gene matches: 17. This CDR3 is 18 amino acids long. The CDR3 DNA reads TGTGCCAGCAGCCCCTATTGGGGAGGGGCCCCTACTTACAATGAGCAGTTCTTC. Its translation: CASSPYWGGAPTYNEQFF.